This T cell receptor beta chain derives from a study of blood T cells in healthy people across ages. There are a few counts of this clonotype. Combining a sample-barcoded 5' primer with a J-beta primer mix, a second PCR ran for 7 to 11 cycles. Using its own MiXCR run on the 5' RACE reads, TCRdb lists one record per CDR3 protein. The sample has a few hundred thousand distinct CDR3 sequences, around 27% seen once. This CDR3 has 16 amino acids. CDR1 is LGHDT, CDR2 YNNKEL, per germline (reference sequence). With V trimmed by 3 bases and J by 0 bases, 5 bases remained unmatched. These data were also reused for a study on T cells of mothers and their children. Per that paper: The study found slightly higher but non-significant overlap in related versus unrelated mother-child pairs.

Sequencing was done on a sample of blood. The chain carries TRBV3-1 and TRBJ2-3; 8 positions match TRBD2. The source is a boy aged 2 to 9 in good health. The CDR3 loop reads CASSHIAGTSTDTQYF. The CDR3 DNA reads TGTGCCAGCAGCCATATAGCGGGGACTAGCACAGATACGCAGTATTTT.